This T cell receptor beta chain was sequenced for a study of shared clonotypes between healthy human individuals. Study-wide points: Clonotypes that were shared across four donors made up 4% to 6% of naive CD4 clonotypes. Collection of samples was limited to blood; tissue repertoires likely differ.

Adult Caucasians living in Nashville, Tennessee made up all of the donors. About this clone: The target antigen is unknown.

Original handling: Because ImmunoSEQ provided only junction sequences with no quality scores, the filtering differed. Clones were read by immunoSEQ multiplex PCR, and TCRdb kept only the in-frame ones, dropping some. V and J calls and clone size are those listed in that table; D and trimming were worked out from the DNA. The sample lists 550,000 to 800,000 clones, 74% occurring once. Germline trimming cut 2 bases from V and 6 bases from J; bases unmatched to any gene: 12. This CDR3 is 18 amino acids long. Germline lookup yields CDR1 KGHSH and CDR2 LQKENI. The V and J genes are TRBV18 and TRBJ2-2; 10 bases are a match to TRBD2. Input material: memory CD4+ T cells sorted from blood. Subset indicated: CD45RA-negative fraction. This sequence originates from a woman younger than 45 in good health. In DNA form, the CDR3 reads TGTGCCAGCTCACCAGCCCTAGCGGGAGTTAGTAGCGCCGGGGAGCTGTTTTTT. Its protein is CASSPALAGVSSAGELFF.